Reported below is one TCR beta chain. The table lists this clonotype with many counts. The clone's antigen remains unknown. No base qualities exist here, and no much larger clone lies one base off it. The data derive from a study of identical twins (dated by TCRdb to about 2016). As for the study more broadly: To test whether fetal clonotypes persist, this study deep-sequenced TCR alpha and beta repertoires from monozygotic twins, from unrelated adults of various ages, and from cord blood. To rule out contamination, replicate twin experiments were performed at different times with different library preparation protocols. What the research found in general, with its limitations: Out-of-frame TCR alpha sharing in monozygotic twins was systematically underestimated by recombination models, whereas sharing between unrelated individuals was in agreement with the recombination models. Fewer insertions were carried by abundant cord blood beta clonotypes, a similar but weaker trend appeared in young adult naive repertoires, and no such trend appeared in memory repertoires. Invariant T cells such as MAIT and iNKT could partly confound zero-insertion analyses, although diverse VJ usage argued against such confounding for most clonotypes. Because the same donors could not be followed over many years, the conclusions depended on cross-sectional statistical analysis. Compared with coincidental sharing between unrelated individuals, out-of-frame TCR alpha sequences shared between twins had an excess of sequences with low generation probability. In beta out-of-frame sequences, excess twin sharing was weaker, because having fewer shared sequences lowered the signal-to-noise ratio.

Library preparation used 5' RACE. Sequenced using an Illumina HiSeq 2000. A universal primer binding site was introduced by template switching, and a unique molecular identifier was present in the final cDNA, enabling accurate counting of TCR cDNA molecules. Specific primers in the conserved constant-segment region were used to synthesize first-strand cDNA for TCR alpha and beta chains. Each cDNA library was double barcoded, with a SMART-Mk sample barcode plus Illumina barcodes, to control for contamination. TruSeq adapter sequences, together with Illumina sample barcodes, were added in two successive PCR steps. Sequencing of the TCR alpha and beta cDNA libraries was done on the Illumina HiSeq platform using custom primers. In the authors' own workflow: Unique molecular identifiers were extracted from raw reads with MiGEC, and CDR3 positions were determined with MiXCR. For each individual, recombination models were inferred using an EM algorithm with the repgenHMM and IGoR tools. The analysis of shared clonotypes was done with the tcR package in R, with sharing normalized by the product of cloneset sizes. To study raw recombination without the effects of thymic and clonal selection, out-of-frame nonproductive sequences were analyzed. TCRdb trimmed public reads at Q25 via fastp, called clones via MiXCR and kept in-frame beta chains. All rows with the same CDR3 protein become a single entry with the most common DNA and genes. TCRdb, not the original authors, processed these V and J calls. Counted in this sample were some 270,000 distinct CDR3 sequences; approximately 8.3% of them appeared once. The top ten clonotypes cover around 3% of the sample.

Every donor was a healthy Caucasian. Three pairs of female monozygotic twins, all aged roughly 18 to 30 years, made up the twin cohort. Positive isolation kits from Invitrogen were used to isolate CD4+ and CD8+ T cell populations. The germline V gene (reference sequence) sets CDR1 to MNHEY and CDR2 to SMNVEV. The junction carries 17 bases between V and J, which are trimmed by 0 bases and 5 bases respectively. From the cysteine through the phenylalanine, the CDR3 covers 18 amino acids. Solely the CDR3 DNA is kept, with 54 bases framed from the first base. These data were also filed under a second study, of yellow fever vaccine responses in identical twins. The second study, in turn, reports: According to the authors, the vaccine-induced T cell response in identical twins seemed to be partly convergent and partly specific to each individual. In the study, vaccine-responding T cell clones were precisely tracked in identical twins.

Recombination linked TRBV27 to TRBJ1-6; the D gene is not confidently resolved. The receptor's source is a woman aged 18-30 years in good health. The material sequenced was CD8+ T cells sorted from blood. The nucleotide sequence reads TGTGCCAGCAGTTTATCAGGGCAGGTGCACCTTCATAATTCACCCCTCCACTTT. Its translation reads: CASSLSGQVHLHNSPLHF.